This T cell receptor beta chain derives from a study of cytomegalovirus exposure and HLA in healthy donors. About this clone: Its antigen is unidentified. The sample has other DNA sequences that encode this CDR3 too.

Study-wide results and caveats: Immune exposure information comprised only CMV serostatus.

PCR used 60 Vbeta primers and 13 Jbeta primers. Clones were sequenced by immunoSEQ multiplex PCR, and TCRdb holds only the in-frame ones, with some missing. The sample has under 150,000 clones, around 82% seen once. This TCR was recovered from a woman younger than 45 in good health and CMV-seropositive. The sequenced material came from PBMCs.

The CDR3 DNA reads TGTGCCAGTAAAGGACTAGCGATCGGAGAGACCCAGTACTTC. It is translated as CASKGLAIGETQYF. This sequence joins TRBV19 and TRBJ2-5, with TRBD2 matching 9 bases. From germline, CDR1 is LNHDA and CDR2 SQIVND (reference sequence). This CDR3 has 14 amino acids. V shed 7 bases and J 4 bases; nucleotides not matched to a gene: 7. The full variable domain, rest sourced from reference TRBV19 and TRBJ2-5, is DGGITQSPKYLFRKEGQNVTLSCEQNLNHDAMYWYRQDPGQGLRLIYYSQIVNDFQKGDIAEGYSVSREKKESFPLTVTSAQKNPTAFYLCASKGLAIGETQYFGPGTRLLVL.